This TCR beta chain is from a study of T cells after yellow fever vaccination. The CDR3 contains 11 residues. V dropped 6 bases and J dropped 5 bases, with 6 bases sitting between them. Each CDR3 protein is one row after TCRdb ran MiXCR on the 5' RACE reads. In the table there are about 68,000 distinct CDR3 sequences, more than 6.5% of which are singletons. This chain connects TRBV12-3 or TRBV12-4 to TRBJ2-3; D not certain. The TCR comes from a man between 18 and 35 years old who received the YFV17D yellow fever vaccine. The starting material was CD8+ T cells sorted from PBMCs, obtained more than 35 days after the first yellow fever vaccination. The CDR3 region has the DNA TGTGCCAGCAGGACGGGAGATACGCAGTATTTT. This gives the protein CASRTGDTQYF.